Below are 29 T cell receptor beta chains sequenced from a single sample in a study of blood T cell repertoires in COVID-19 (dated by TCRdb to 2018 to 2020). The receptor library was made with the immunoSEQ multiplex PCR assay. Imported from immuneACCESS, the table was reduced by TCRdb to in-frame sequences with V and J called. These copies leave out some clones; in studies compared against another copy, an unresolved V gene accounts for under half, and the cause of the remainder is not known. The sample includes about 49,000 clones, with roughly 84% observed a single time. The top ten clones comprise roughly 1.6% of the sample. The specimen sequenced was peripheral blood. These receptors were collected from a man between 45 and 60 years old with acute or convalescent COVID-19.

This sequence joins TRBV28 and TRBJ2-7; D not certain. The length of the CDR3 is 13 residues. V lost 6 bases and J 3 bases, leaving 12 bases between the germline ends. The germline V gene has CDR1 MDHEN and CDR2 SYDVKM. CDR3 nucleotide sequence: TGTGCCAGCAGGCCCCGGTACCACTACGAGCAGTACTTC. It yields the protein CASRPRYHYEQYF.

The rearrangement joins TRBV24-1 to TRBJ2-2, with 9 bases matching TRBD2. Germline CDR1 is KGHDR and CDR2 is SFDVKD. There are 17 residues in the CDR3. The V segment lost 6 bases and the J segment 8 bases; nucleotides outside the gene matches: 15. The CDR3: CATSPRGGASGKGELFF. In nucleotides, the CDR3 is TGTGCCACCAGTCCACGCGGCGGTGCTAGCGGGAAAGGGGAGCTGTTTTTT.

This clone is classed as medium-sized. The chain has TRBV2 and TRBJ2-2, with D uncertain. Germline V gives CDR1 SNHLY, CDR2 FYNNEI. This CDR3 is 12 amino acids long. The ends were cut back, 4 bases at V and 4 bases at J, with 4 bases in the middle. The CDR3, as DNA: TGTGCCAGCAGTGTCGGCACCGGGGAGCTGTTTTTT. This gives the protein CASSVGTGELFF.

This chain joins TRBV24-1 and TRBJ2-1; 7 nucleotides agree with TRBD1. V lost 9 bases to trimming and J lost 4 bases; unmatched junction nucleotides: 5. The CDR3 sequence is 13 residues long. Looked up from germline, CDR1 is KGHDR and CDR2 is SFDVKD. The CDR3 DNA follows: TGTGCCACCGGTAAGGACAGGTACAATGAGCAGTTCTTC. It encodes CATGKDRYNEQFF.

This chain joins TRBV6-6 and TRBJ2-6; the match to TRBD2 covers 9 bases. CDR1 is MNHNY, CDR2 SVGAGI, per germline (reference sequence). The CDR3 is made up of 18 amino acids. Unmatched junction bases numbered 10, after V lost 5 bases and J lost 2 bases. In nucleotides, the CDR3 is TGTGCCAGCAGTCTCTCTGCGGGGGGGCTAGCTGGGGCCAACGTCCTGACTTTC. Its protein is CASSLSAGGLAGANVLTF.

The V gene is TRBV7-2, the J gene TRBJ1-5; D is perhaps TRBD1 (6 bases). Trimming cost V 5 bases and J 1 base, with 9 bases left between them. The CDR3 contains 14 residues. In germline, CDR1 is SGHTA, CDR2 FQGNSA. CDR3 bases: TGTGCCAGCAGCGCACAGGGAAGCAATCAGCCCCAGCATTTT. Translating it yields CASSAQGSNQPQHF.

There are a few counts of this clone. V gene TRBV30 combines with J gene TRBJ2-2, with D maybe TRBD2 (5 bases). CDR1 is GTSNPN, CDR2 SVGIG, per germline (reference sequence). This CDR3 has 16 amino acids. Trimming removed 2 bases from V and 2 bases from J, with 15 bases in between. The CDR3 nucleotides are TGTGCCTGGAGTTCAAGCGGAAATGCAAACACCGGGGAGCTGTTTTTT. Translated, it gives CAWSSSGNANTGELFF.

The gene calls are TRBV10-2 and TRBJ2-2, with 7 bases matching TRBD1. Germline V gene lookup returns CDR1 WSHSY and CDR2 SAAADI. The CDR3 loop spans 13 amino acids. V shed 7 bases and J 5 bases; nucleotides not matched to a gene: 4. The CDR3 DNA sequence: TGCGCCAGCAAGACAGGGACGACCGGGGAGCTGTTTTTT. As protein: CASKTGTTGELFF.

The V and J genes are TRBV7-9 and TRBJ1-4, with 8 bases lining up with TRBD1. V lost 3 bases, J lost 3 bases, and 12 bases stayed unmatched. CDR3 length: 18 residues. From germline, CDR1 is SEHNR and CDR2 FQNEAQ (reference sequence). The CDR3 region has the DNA TGTGCCAGCAGCTTGGGTACCAGGGGGCGTAGCGCTAATGAAAAACTGTTTTTT. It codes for CASSLGTRGRSANEKLFF.

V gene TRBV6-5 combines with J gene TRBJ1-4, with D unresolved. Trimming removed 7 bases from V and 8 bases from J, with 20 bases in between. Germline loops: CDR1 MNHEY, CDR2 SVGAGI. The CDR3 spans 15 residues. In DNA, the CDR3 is TGTGCCAGCACCGTAGTCGGAGGGAAAGGCGAAAAACTGTTTTTT. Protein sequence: CASTVVGGKGEKLFF.

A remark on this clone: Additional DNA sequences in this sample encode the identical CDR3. CDR3: CASSLGRGSYEQYF. The CDR3 bases are TGTGCCAGCAGCTTAGGTCGCGGGTCCTACGAGCAGTACTTC. V and J are TRBV7-2 and TRBJ2-7; weak D call: TRBD2 (5 bases). The CDR3 covers 14 residues. CDR1 and CDR2 from the germline V gene are SGHTA and FQGNSA. Trimming took 1 base from V and 1 from J, leaving 8 bases between them.

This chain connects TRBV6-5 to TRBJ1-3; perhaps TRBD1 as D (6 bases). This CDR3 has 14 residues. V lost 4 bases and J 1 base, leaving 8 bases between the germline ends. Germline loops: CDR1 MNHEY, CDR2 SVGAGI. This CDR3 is CASSLTGSGNTIYF. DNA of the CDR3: TGTGCCAGCAGTTTAACAGGGTCTGGAAACACCATATATTTT.

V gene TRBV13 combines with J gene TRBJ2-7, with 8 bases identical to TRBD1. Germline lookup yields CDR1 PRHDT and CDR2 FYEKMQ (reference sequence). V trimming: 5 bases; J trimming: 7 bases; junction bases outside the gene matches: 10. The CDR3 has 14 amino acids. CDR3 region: CASSEGQGSREQYF. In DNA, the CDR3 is TGTGCCAGCAGCGAAGGACAGGGTTCGAGGGAGCAGTACTTC.

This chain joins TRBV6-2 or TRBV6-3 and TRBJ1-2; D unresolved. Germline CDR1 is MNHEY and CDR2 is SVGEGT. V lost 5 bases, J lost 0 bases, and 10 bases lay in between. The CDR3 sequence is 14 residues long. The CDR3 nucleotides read TGTGCCAGCAGTCCCCTAGATGCTAACTATGGCTACACCTTC. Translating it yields CASSPLDANYGYTF.

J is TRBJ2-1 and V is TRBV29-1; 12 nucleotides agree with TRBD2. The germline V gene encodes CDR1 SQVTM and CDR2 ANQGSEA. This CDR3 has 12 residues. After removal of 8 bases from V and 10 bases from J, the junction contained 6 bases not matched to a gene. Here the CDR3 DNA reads TGCAGCTCAAGACTAGCGGGGGTCGAGCAGTTCTTC. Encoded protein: CSSRLAGVEQFF.

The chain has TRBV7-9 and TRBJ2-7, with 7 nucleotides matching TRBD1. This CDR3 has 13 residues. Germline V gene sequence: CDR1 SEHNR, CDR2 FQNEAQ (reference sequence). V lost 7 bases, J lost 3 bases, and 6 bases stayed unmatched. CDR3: CASTPGQYYEQYF. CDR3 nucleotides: TGTGCCAGCACCCCGGGACAGTACTACGAGCAGTACTTC. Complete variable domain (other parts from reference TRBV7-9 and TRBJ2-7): DTGVSQNPRHKITKRGQNVTFRCDPISEHNRLYWYRQTLGQGPEFLTYFQNEAQLEKSRLLSDRFSAERPKGSFSTLEIQRTEQGDSAMYLCASTPGQYYEQYFGPGTRLTVT.

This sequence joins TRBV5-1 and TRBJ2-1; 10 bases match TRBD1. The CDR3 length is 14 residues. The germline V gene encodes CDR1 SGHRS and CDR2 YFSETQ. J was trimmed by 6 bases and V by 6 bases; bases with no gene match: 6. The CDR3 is CASTGTGDFNEQFF. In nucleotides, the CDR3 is TGCGCCAGCACCGGGACAGGGGATTTCAATGAGCAGTTCTTC. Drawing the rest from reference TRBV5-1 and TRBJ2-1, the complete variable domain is KAGVTQTPRYLIKTRGQQVTLSCSPISGHRSVSWYQQTPGQGLQFLFEYFSETQRNKGNFPGRFSGRQFSNSRSEMNVSTLELGDSALYLCASTGTGDFNEQFFGPGTRLTVL.

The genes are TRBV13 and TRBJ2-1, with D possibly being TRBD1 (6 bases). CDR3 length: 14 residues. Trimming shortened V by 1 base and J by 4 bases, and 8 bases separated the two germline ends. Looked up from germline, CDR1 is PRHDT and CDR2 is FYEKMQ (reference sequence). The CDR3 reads CASSLDRAYNEQFF. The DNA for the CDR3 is TGTGCCAGCAGCTTAGACAGGGCTTACAATGAGCAGTTCTTC.

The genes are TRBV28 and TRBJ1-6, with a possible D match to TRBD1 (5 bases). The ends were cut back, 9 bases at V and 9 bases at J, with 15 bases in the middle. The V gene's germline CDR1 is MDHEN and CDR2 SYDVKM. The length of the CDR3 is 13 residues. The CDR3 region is CASGGGLGSPLHF. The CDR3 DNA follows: TGTGCCAGTGGCGGGGGGTTAGGTTCACCCCTCCACTTT.

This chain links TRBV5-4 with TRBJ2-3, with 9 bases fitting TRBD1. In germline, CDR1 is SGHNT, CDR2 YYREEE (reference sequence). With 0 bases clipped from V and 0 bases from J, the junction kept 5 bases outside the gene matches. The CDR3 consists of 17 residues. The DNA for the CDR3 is TGTGCCAGCAGCTTGGAACCGACAGGGGGGAGCACAGATACGCAGTATTTT. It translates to CASSLEPTGGSTDTQYF.

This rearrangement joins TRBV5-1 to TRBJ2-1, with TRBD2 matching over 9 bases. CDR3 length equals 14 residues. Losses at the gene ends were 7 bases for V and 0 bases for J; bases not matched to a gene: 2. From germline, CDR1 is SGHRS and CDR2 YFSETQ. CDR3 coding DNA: TGCGCCAGCGGTAGCGGGAGCTCCTACAATGAGCAGTTCTTC. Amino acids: CASGSGSSYNEQFF.

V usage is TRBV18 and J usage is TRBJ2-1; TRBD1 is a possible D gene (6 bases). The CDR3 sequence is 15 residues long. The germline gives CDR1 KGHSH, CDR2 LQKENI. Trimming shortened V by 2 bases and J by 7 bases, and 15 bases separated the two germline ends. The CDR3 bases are TGTGCCAGCTCACCAGTCCGGAACAGGGATAATGAGCAGTTCTTC. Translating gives CASSPVRNRDNEQFF.

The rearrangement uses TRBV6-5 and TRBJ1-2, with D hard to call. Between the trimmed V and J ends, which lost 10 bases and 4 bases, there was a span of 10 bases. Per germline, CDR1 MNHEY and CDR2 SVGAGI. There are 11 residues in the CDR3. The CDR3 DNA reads TGTGCCACCGCGGAGGGCTATGGCTACACCTTC. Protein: CATAEGYGYTF.

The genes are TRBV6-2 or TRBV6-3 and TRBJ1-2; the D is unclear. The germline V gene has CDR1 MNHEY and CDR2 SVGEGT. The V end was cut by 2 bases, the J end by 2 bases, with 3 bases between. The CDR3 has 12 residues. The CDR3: CASSYLNYGYTF. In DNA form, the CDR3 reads TGTGCCAGCAGTTACCTAAACTATGGCTACACCTTC.

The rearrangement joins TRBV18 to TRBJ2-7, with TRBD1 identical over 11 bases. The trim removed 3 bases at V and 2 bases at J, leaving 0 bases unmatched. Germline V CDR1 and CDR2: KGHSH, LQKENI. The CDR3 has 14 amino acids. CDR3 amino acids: CASSPGQGAYEQYF. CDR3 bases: TGTGCCAGCTCACCGGGACAGGGGGCCTACGAGCAGTACTTC.

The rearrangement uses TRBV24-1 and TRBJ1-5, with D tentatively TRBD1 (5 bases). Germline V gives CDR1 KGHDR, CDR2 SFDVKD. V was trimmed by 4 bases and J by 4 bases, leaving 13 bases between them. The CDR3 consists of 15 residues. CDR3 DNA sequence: TGTGCCACCAGTGAAAGGGGCTTGGGAAATCAGCCCCAGCATTTT. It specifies CATSERGLGNQPQHF.

CDR3 DNA sequence: TGTGCCAGCAGCCCGGTGACAGGGGGAAGTCAGCCCCAGCATTTT. As protein: CASSPVTGGSQPQHF. The V gene is TRBV7-9, the J gene TRBJ1-5; 9 nucleotides agree with TRBD1. V lost 5 bases and J lost 6; bases outside the gene matches: 8. Germline values: CDR1 SEHNR, CDR2 FQNEAQ (reference sequence). The CDR3 length is 15 residues. The full variable domain, its missing parts supplied by reference TRBV7-9 and TRBJ1-5, is DTGVSQNPRHKITKRGQNVTFRCDPISEHNRLYWYRQTLGQGPEFLTYFQNEAQLEKSRLLSDRFSAERPKGSFSTLEIQRTEQGDSAMYLCASSPVTGGSQPQHFGDGTRLSIL.

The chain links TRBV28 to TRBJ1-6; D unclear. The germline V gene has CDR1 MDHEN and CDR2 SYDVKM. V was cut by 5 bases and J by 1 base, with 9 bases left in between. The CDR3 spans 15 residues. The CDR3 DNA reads TGTGCCAGCAGTCCTCCGGGTTCCTATAATTCACCCCTCCACTTT. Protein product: CASSPPGSYNSPLHF. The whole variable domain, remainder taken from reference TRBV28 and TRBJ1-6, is DVKVTQSSRYLVKRTGEKVFLECVQDMDHENMFWYRQDPGLGLRLIYFSYDVKMKEKGDIPEGYSVSREKKERFSLILESASTNQTSMYLCASSPPGSYNSPLHFGNGTRLTVT.

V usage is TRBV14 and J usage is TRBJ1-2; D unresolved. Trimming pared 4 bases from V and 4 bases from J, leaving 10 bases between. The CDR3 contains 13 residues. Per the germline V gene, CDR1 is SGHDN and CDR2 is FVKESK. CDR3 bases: TGTGCCAGCAGCCTACCGGGTCTCTATGGCTACACCTTC. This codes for CASSLPGLYGYTF.